This record concerns one TCR beta chain sequence. The record originates from a study of OX40 agonist ivuxolimab in advanced cancers. This CDR3 spans 12 amino acids. From germline, CDR1 is MDHEN and CDR2 SYDVKM. Trimming took off 7 bases at V and 4 bases at J, with 10 bases between the two ends. Sequencing was performed with immunoSEQ multiplex PCR; in TCRdb, only in-frame clones are kept and a portion is missing. Among about 150,000 clones listed, approximately 94% were seen once. This sample comprised CD4+ or CD8+ T cells sorted from blood, obtained in a trial of the OX40 agonist ivuxolimab. This clonotype originated in an adult with an advanced solid tumor such as melanoma, head and neck, liver or kidney cancer. The J gene is TRBJ1-2, the V gene TRBV28; D uncertain. CDR3 amino acids: CASTGSAYGYTF. In DNA form, the CDR3 reads TGTGCCAGCACAGGCTCCGCCTATGGCTACACCTTC.